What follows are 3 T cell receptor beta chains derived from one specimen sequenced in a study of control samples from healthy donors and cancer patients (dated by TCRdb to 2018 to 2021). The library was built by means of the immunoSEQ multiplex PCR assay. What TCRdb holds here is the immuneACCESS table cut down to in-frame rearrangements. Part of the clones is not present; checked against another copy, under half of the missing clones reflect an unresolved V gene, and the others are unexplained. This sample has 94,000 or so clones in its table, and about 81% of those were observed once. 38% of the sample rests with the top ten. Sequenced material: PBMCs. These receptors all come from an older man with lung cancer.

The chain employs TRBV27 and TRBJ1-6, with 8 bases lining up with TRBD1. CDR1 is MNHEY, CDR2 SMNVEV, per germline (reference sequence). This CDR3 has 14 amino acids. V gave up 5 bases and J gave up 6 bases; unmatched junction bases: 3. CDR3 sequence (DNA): TGTGCCAGCAGTCCGGACAGGGCTAATTCACCCCTCCACTTT. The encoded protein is CASSPDRANSPLHF.

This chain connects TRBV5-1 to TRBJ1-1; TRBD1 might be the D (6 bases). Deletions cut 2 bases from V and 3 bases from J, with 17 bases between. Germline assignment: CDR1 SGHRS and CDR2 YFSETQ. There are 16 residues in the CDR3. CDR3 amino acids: CASSFLVGGADTEAFF. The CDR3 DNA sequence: TGCGCCAGCAGCTTCCTGGTGGGGGGCGCGGACACTGAAGCTTTCTTT. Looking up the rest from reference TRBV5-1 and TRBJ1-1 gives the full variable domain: KAGVTQTPRYLIKTRGQQVTLSCSPISGHRSVSWYQQTPGQGLQFLFEYFSETQRNKGNFPGRFSGRQFSNSRSEMNVSTLELGDSALYLCASSFLVGGADTEAFFGQGTRLTVV.

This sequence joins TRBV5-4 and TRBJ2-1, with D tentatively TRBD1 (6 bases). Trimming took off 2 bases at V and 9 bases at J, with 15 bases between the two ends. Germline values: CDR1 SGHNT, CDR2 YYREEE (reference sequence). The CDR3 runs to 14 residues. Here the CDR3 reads CASSLDGGLGEQFF. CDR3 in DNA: TGTGCCAGCAGCTTAGATGGGGGCCTCGGTGAGCAGTTCTTC. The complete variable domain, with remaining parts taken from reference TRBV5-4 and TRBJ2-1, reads ETGVTQSPTHLIKTRGQQVTLRCSSQSGHNTVSWYQQALGQGPQFIFQYYREEENGRGNFPPRFSGLQFPNYSSELNVNALELDDSALYLCASSLDGGLGEQFFGPGTRLTVL.